This T cell receptor beta chain derives from a study of blood T cell repertoires in COVID-19. Study background: Specimens from acute and convalescent COVID-19 originated in the United States, Italy and Spain. From T cells, B-cell-depleted T cells, or PBMCs came the material, which was cDNA or gDNA.

Per the original data handling: Estimation of nucleated cell counts relied on the amplification of reference gene primers. Only in-frame clones appear in the TCRdb table, and some are missing; sequencing was by immunoSEQ multiplex PCR. Clonal size and the V and J genes are those of that table, whereas D and trimming came from the DNA. The data show fewer than 200,000 clones, 70% to 90% seen once. The V gene's germline CDR1 is SGDLS and CDR2 YYNGEE. V was pared by 0 bases and J by 2 bases, with 13 bases between. CDR3 length equals 16 residues. The sample taken for sequencing was peripheral blood. The TCR comes from a man aged 18 to 29 who had recovered from COVID-19. This chain links TRBV9 with TRBJ2-3; D call uncertain. This chain's CDR3 is CASSVGMVRFTDTQYF. In nucleotides, the CDR3 is TGTGCCAGCAGCGTAGGAATGGTGCGTTTCACAGATACGCAGTATTTT.